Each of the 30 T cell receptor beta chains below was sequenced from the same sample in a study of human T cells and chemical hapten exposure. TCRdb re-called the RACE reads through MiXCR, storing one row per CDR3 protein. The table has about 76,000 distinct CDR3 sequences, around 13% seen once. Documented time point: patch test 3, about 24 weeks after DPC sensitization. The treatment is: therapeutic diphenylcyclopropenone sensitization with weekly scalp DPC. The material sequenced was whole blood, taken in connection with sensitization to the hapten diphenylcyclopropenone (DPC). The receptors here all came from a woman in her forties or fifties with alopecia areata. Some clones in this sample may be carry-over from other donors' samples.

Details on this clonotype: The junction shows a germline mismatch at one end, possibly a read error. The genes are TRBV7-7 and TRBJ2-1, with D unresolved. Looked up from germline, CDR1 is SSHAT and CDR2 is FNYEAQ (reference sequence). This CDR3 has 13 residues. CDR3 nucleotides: TGTGCTAGCAGCCGGACGGTTTACAATGAGCAGTTCTTC. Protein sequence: CASSRTVYNEQFF.

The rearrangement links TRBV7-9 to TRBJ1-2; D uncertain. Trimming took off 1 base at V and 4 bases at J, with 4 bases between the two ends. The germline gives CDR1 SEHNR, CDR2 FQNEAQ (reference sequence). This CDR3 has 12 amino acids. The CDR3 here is CASSLEVYGYTF. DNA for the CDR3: TGTGCCAGCAGCTTAGAAGTCTATGGCTACACCTTC.

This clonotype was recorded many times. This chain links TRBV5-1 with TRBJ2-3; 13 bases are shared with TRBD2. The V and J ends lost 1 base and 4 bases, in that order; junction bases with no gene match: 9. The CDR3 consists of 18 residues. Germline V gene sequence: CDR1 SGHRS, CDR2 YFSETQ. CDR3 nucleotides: TGCGCCAGCAGCTTGTACCCCGGACTAGCGGGAGTTGCAGATACGCAGTATTTT. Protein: CASSLYPGLAGVADTQYF. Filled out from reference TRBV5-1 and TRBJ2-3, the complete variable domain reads KAGVTQTPRYLIKTRGQQVTLSCSPISGHRSVSWYQQTPGQGLQFLFEYFSETQRNKGNFPGRFSGRQFSNSRSEMNVSTLELGDSALYLCASSLYPGLAGVADTQYFGPGTRLTVL.

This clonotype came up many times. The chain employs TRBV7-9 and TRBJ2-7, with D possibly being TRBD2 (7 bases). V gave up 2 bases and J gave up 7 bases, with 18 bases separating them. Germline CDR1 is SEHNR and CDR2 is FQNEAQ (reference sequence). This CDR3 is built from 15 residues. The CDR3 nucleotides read TGTGCCAGCAGCTTAAGAGGGGGGGCCCATTTGGAGCAGTACTTC. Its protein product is CASSLRGGAHLEQYF.

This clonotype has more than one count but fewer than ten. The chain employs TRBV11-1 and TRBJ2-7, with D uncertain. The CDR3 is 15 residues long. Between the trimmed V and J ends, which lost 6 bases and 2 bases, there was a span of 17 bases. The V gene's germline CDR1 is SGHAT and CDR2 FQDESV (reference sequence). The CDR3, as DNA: TGTGCCAGCAGTTACTCTCAGGACCGGGCCTACGAGCAGTACTTC. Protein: CASSYSQDRAYEQYF. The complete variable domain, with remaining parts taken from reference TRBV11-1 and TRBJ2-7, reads EAEVAQSPRYKITEKSQAVAFWCDPISGHATLYWYRQILGQGPELLVQFQDESVVDDSQLPKDRFSAERLKGVDSTLKIQPAELGDSAMYLCASSYSQDRAYEQYFGPGTRLTVT.

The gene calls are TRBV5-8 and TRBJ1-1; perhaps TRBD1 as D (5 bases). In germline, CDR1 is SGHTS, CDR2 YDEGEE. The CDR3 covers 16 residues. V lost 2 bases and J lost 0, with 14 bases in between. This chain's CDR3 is CASSFPGPMMNTEAFF. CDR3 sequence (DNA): TGTGCCAGCAGCTTTCCGGGGCCGATGATGAACACTGAAGCTTTCTTT. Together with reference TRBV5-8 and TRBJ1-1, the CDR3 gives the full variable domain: EAGVTQSPTHLIKTRGQQATLRCSPISGHTSVYWYQQALGLGLQFLLWYDEGEERNRGNFPPRFSGRQFPNYSSELNVNALELEDSALYLCASSFPGPMMNTEAFFGQGTRLTVV.

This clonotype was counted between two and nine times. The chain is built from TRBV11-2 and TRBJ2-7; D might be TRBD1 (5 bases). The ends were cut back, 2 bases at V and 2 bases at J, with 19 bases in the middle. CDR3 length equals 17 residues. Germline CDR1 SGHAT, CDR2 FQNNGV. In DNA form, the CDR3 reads TGTGCCAGCAGCTTACAAGTCCGAGCAGGACACCCCTACGAGCAGTACTTC. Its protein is CASSLQVRAGHPYEQYF.

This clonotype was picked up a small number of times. DNA for the CDR3: TGTGCCAGCTCACCACGGGTAGGACAGTCTAATGAAAAACTGTTTTTT. This codes for CASSPRVGQSNEKLFF. The rearrangement uses TRBV18 and TRBJ1-4, with D possibly being TRBD1 (6 bases). V was trimmed by 1 base and J by 3 bases, leaving 12 bases between them. The germline gives CDR1 KGHSH, CDR2 LQKENI. The CDR3 loop spans 16 amino acids.

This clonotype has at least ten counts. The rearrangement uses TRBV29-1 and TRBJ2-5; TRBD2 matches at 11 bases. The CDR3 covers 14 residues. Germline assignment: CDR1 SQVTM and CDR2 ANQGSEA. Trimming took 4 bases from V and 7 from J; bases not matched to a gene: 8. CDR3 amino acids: CSVGLAGLSGTQYF. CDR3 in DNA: TGCAGCGTTGGACTAGCGGGGCTGTCGGGGACCCAGTACTTC.

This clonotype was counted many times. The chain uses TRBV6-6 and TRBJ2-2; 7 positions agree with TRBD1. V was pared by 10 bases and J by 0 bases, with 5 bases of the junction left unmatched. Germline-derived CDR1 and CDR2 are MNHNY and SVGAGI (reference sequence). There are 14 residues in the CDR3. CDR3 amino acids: CATQGGANTGELFF. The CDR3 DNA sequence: TGTGCCACCCAAGGGGGCGCGAACACCGGGGAGCTGTTTTTT.

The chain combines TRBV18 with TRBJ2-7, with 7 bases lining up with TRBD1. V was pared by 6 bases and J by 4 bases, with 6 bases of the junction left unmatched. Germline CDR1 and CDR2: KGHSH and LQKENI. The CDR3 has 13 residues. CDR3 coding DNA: TGTGCCAGCTCCCCGGGACAGACGTACGAGCAGTACTTC. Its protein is CASSPGQTYEQYF.

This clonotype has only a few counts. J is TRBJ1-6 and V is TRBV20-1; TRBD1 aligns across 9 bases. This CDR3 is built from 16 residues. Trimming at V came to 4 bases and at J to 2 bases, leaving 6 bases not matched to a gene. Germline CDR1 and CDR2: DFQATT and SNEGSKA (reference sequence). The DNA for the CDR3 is TGCAGTGCTACCCCCACAGGGGGCGCCTATAATTCACCCCTCCACTTT. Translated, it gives CSATPTGGAYNSPLHF.

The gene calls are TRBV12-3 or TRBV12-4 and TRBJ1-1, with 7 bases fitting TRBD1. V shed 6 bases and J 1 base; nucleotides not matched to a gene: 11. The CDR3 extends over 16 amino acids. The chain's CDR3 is CASRPDRAPANTEAFF. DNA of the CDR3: TGTGCCAGCAGGCCCGACAGGGCTCCTGCGAACACTGAAGCTTTCTTT.

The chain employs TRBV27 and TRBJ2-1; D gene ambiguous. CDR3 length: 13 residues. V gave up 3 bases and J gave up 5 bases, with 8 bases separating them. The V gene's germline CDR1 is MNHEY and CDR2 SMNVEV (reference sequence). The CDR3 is CASSFLGDNEQFF. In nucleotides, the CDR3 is TGTGCCAGCAGTTTTCTTGGGGACAATGAGCAGTTCTTC.

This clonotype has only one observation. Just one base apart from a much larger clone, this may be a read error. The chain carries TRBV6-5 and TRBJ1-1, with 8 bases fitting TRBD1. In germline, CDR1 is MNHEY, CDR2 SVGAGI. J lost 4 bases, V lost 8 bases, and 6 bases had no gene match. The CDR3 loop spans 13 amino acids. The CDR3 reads CASWTGYITEAFF. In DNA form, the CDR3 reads TGTGCCAGCTGGACAGGGTACATCACTGAAGCTTTCTTT.

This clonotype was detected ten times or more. Here the CDR3 DNA reads TGCAGCGTTGAAGCCCAGGAGGCGGGTTCCTACAATGAGCAGTTCTTC. As protein: CSVEAQEAGSYNEQFF. This chain uses TRBV29-1 with TRBJ2-1; a weak D match, TRBD2 (5 bases). V lost 1 base and J lost 1, with 14 bases in between. The germline gives CDR1 SQVTM, CDR2 ANQGSEA. This CDR3 is 16 amino acids long.

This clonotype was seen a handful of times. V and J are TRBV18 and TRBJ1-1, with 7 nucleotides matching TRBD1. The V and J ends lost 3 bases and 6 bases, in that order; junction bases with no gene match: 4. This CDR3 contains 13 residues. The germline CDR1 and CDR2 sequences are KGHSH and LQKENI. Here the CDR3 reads CASSPEGAAEAFF. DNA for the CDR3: TGTGCCAGCTCACCTGAGGGGGCGGCTGAAGCTTTCTTT.

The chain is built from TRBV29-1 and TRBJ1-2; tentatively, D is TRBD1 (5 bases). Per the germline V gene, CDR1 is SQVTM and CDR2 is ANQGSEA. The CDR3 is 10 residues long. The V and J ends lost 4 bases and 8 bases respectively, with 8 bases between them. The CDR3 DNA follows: TGCAGCGTTGCCACAGGCGGCTACACCTTC. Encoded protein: CSVATGGYTF.

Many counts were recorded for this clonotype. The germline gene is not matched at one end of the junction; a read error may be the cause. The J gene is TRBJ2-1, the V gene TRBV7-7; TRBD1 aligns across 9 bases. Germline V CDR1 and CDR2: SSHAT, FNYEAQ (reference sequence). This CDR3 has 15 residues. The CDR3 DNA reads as TGTGCTAGCAGCCCCGGGACAGGGTCAAACAATGAGCAGTTCTTC. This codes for CASSPGTGSNNEQFF.

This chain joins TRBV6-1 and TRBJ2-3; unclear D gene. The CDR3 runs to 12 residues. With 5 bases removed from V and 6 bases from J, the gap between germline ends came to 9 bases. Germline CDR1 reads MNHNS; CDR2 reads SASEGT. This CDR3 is CASSSARDTQYF. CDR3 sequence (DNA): TGTGCCAGCAGTTCGGCTAGGGATACGCAGTATTTT.

CDR3 in DNA: TGCAGCGTTGGGGCCAGGGGGGGAATGAACACTGAAGCTTTCTTT. Translation: CSVGARGGMNTEAFF. The chain couples TRBV29-1 to TRBJ1-1, with 7 bases identical to TRBD1. Looked up from germline, CDR1 is SQVTM and CDR2 is ANQGSEA. V was clipped by 4 bases and J by 0 bases; unmatched bases: 8. The CDR3 consists of 15 residues.

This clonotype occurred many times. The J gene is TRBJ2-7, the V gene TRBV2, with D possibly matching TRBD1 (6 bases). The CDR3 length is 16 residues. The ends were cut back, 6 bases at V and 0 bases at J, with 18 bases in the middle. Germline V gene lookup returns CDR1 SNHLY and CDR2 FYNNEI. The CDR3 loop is CASSSTDRTYSYEQYF. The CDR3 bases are TGTGCCAGCAGCTCTACTGACAGGACCTACTCCTACGAGCAGTACTTC.

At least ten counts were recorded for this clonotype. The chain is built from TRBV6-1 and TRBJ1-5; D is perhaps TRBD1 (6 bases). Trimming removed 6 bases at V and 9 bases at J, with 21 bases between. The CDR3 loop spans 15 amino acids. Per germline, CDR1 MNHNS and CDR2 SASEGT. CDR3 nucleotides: TGTGCCAGCAGCGATGGGACATTCGGCAATAGGCCCCAGCATTTT. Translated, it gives CASSDGTFGNRPQHF.

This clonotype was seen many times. The CDR3 region is CAWSGGVSYEQYF. The CDR3 region has the DNA TGTGCCTGGAGTGGAGGGGTCTCCTACGAGCAGTACTTC. The J gene is TRBJ2-7, the V gene TRBV30, with D possibly being TRBD1 or TRBD2 (5 bases each). This CDR3 comprises 13 residues. Looked up from germline, CDR1 is GTSNPN and CDR2 is SVGIG (reference sequence). With 1 base removed from V and 0 bases from J, the gap between germline ends came to 7 bases.

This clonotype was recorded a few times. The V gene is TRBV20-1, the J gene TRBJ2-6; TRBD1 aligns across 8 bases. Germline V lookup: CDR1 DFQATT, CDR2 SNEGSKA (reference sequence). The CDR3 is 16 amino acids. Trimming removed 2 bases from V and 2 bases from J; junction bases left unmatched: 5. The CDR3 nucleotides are TGCAGTGCTAGAATTACAGGGGGAACTGGGGCCAACGTCCTGACTTTC. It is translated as CSARITGGTGANVLTF.

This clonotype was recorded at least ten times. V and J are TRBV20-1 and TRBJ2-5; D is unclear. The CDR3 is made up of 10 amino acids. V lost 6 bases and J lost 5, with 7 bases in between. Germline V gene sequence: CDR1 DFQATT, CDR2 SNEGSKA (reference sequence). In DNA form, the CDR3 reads TGCAGTGCAATCGACGAGACCCAGTACTTC. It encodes CSAIDETQYF.

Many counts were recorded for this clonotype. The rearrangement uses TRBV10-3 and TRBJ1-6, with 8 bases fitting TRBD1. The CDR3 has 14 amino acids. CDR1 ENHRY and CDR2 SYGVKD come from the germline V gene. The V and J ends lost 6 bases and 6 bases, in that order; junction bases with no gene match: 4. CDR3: CAIRRDRSNSPLHF. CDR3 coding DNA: TGTGCCATCAGGAGGGACAGGAGTAATTCACCCCTCCACTTT.

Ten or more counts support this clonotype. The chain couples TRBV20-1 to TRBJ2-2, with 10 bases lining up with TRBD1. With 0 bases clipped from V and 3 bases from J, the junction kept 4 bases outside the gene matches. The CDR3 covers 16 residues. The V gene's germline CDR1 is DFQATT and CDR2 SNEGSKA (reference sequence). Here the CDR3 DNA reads TGCAGTGCTAGAGATGTTGGACAGGGGGACACCGGGGAGCTGTTTTTT. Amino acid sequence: CSARDVGQGDTGELFF.

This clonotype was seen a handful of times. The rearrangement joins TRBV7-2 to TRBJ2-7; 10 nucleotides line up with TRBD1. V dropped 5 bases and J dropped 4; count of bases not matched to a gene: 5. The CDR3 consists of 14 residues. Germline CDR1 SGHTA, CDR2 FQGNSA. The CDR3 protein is CASSMRQGAYEQYF. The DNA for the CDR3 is TGTGCCAGCAGCATGAGACAGGGGGCTTACGAGCAGTACTTC.

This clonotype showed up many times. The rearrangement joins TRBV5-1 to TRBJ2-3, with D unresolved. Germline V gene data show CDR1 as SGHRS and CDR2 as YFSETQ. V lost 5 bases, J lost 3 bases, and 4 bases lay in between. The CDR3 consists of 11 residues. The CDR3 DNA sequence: TGCGCCAGCAGTATTACAGATACGCAGTATTTT. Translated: CASSITDTQYF.